These T cell receptor beta chains were read from a single sample in a study of siplizumab effects on memory and regulatory T cells. Assay used: immunoSEQ multiplex PCR; TCRdb lists only in-frame clones, some missing. The sample lists some 100,000 clones; roughly 94% were seen once. The source material was Tregs sorted from blood. The receptors were gathered from a human donor in good health. The CDR3 runs from the conserved cysteine through the conserved F or W. The order of the fields is J gene, D gene, V gene, clone size, CDR3 DNA, CDR3 protein. D genes are given only for firm matches. Rows may omit the clone size; those that give it use once, few, many or a size class.

TRBJ2-2 | TRBD1 | TRBV19 | NA | TGTGCCAGTAGTGGACAGACAGGGCGGACCGGGGAGCTGTTTTTT | CASSGQTGRTGELFF
TRBJ1-5 | NA | TRBV15 | NA | TGTGCCACCAGCAGAGATTGGGGGCCGAAGCGGAGCAATCAGCCCCAGCATTTT | CATSRDWGPKRSNQPQHF
TRBJ2-1 | NA | TRBV28 | NA | TGTGCCAGCACCTCCCCTAGGAAACCTCGAAATGAGCAGTTCTTC | CASTSPRKPRNEQFF
TRBJ2-5 | NA | TRBV10-3 | NA | TGTGCCATCAGTGAGTCTGGTCCTGGTAAAGAGACCCAGTACTTC | CAISESGPGKETQYF
TRBJ1-2 | NA | TRBV7-9 | NA | TGTGCCAGCAGCTTACGAAATGGCTACACCTTC | CASSLRNGYTF
TRBJ2-4 | NA | TRBV5-1 | once | TGCGCCAGCAGCTTACAGGCGGAACAAAACATTCAGTACTTC | CASSLQAEQNIQYF
TRBJ1-3 | NA | TRBV5-1 | NA | TGCGCCAGCAGCTTGGACCTACAGCAATACTCTGGAAACACCATATATTTT | CASSLDLQQYSGNTIYF
TRBJ2-1 | NA | TRBV21-1 | NA | TGTGCCAGCAGCCCTCTAGCGGCTTACAATGAGCAGTTCTTC | CASSPLAAYNEQFF
TRBJ2-5 | TRBD1 | TRBV28 | NA | TGTGCCAGCAGTCTCAGGGGGCGAAAGAGAGAGACCCAGTACTTC | CASSLRGRKRETQYF
TRBJ1-1 | NA | TRBV18 | NA | TGTGCCAGCTCAGGAACTGGTACCGAAGCTTTCTTT | CASSGTGTEAFF
TRBJ2-7 | TRBD2 | TRBV6-6 | NA | TGTGCCAGCTGGACCGGGACTAGCGTGGCCGAGCAGTACTTC | CASWTGTSVAEQYF
TRBJ2-7 | NA | TRBV10-3 | NA | TGTGCCATCAGTAACCCGGGGACCCTGGGAACCTACGAGCAGTACTTC | CAISNPGTLGTYEQYF
TRBJ1-5 | NA | TRBV19 | NA | TGTGCCACCAACCGTGGGCAGGCGGCGGGTCAGCCCCAGCATTTT | CATNRGQAAGQPQHF
TRBJ1-2 | TRBD1 | TRBV7-2 | NA | TGTGCCAGCAGCTTAGCGACAGGGCCCGGCTATGGCTACACCTTC | CASSLATGPGYGYTF
TRBJ2-7 | NA | TRBV28 | once | TGTGCCAGCAGTGTGATAGGCTACGAGCAGTACTTC | CASSVIGYEQYF
TRBJ2-2 | NA | TRBV18 | NA | TGTGCCAGCTCAAACCAAGAACTTAACACCGGGGAGCTGTTTTTT | CASSNQELNTGELFF
TRBJ1-2 | NA | TRBV19 | NA | TGTGCCAGTAGCATGGAAGGTTGGTATGGCTACACCTTC | CASSMEGWYGYTF
TRBJ1-1 | NA | TRBV10-3 | NA | TGTGCCATCAGGGGCAGGGAGGACACTGAAGCTTTCTTT | CAIRGREDTEAFF
TRBJ1-1 | NA | TRBV10-3 | NA | TGTGCCATCAGCGCAGGGGCGCGTTCCACTGAAGCTTTCTTT | CAISAGARSTEAFF
TRBJ2-7 | TRBD1 | TRBV19 | NA | TGTGCCAGAGAAACCGGGACAGGGACTACCTACGAGCAGTACTTC | CARETGTGTTYEQYF
TRBJ1-1 | TRBD1 | TRBV6-1 | NA | TGTGCCAGCAGTAGGACAGGGGCGAACACTGAAGCTTTCTTT | CASSRTGANTEAFF
TRBJ2-7 | TRBD1 | TRBV28 | few | TGTGCCAGCAGATTGGAGGGACAGGGTCGGGTCTACGAGCAGTACTTC | CASRLEGQGRVYEQYF
TRBJ1-5 | NA | TRBV2 | NA | TGTGCCAGCAGTGTGGTTAGCAATCAGCCCCAGCATTTT | CASSVVSNQPQHF
TRBJ2-7 | TRBD2 | TRBV4-2 | NA | TGTGCCAGCAGCCCACCTGGACTAGCGGGAGACTACGAGCAGTACTTC | CASSPPGLAGDYEQYF
TRBJ1-2 | TRBD1 | TRBV6-6 | NA | TGTGCCAGTCGGAGACCCGGGACAGGGTATATTCCCATCTTC | CASRRPGTGYIPIF